This passage covers 30 T cell receptor beta chains from one sample sequenced in a study of a mutant IDH1 vaccine in newly diagnosed glioma. Which antigens these TCRs recognize remains unknown. Produced via immunoSEQ multiplex PCR; TCRdb's table is partial and in-frame only. The sample has 40,000 to 45,000 clones; under 80% are singletons. Noted time point: week 23, last vaccination. In every dose of vaccine, 300 ug of mutant IDH1 20-mer peptide was given alongside topical imiquimod. The specimen comprised PBMCs, sampled from a glioma patient whose treatment included an IDH1 peptide vaccine. The receptors derive from a man aged 50 to 60 with glioma.

This chain links TRBV7-9 with TRBJ1-1; no clear D. The CDR3 runs 11 residues. CDR1 is SEHNR, CDR2 FQNEAQ, per germline (reference sequence). Trimming shortened V by 2 bases and J by 10 bases, and 8 bases separated the two germline ends. The CDR3 DNA follows: TGTGCCAGCAGCTTAACCGGCCCAGCTTTCTTT. This gives the protein CASSLTGPAFF.

The gene calls are TRBV2 and TRBJ2-1, with D hard to call. CDR1 is SNHLY, CDR2 FYNNEI, per germline. The CDR3 has 13 residues. Trimming shortened V by 3 bases and J by 8 bases, and 11 bases separated the two germline ends. This chain's CDR3 is CASSDYRIDEQFF. The CDR3 nucleotides read TGTGCCAGCAGTGACTACAGAATCGATGAGCAGTTCTTC.

The CDR3: CASSFGVNTGELFF. The CDR3 DNA sequence: TGCGCCAGCAGCTTTGGGGTGAACACCGGGGAGCTGTTTTTT. The gene calls are TRBV5-1 and TRBJ2-2; D ambiguous. The CDR3 is made up of 14 amino acids. Germline-derived CDR1 and CDR2 are SGHRS and YFSETQ. The germline V and J ends were trimmed by 2 bases and 1 base, with 6 bases remaining between them.

The rearrangement uses TRBV30 and TRBJ2-2, with D maybe TRBD2 (5 bases). The V end was cut by 4 bases, the J end by 1 base, with 7 bases between. Germline-derived CDR1 and CDR2 are GTSNPN and SVGIG (reference sequence). The CDR3 is 13 amino acids. CDR3 sequence (DNA): TGTGCCTGGACCCGGGGGAACACCGGGGAGCTGTTTTTT. Protein sequence: CAWTRGNTGELFF.

The gene calls are TRBV5-1 and TRBJ2-3; D might be TRBD2 (5 bases). V was cut by 0 bases and J by 2 bases, with 10 bases left in between. There are 15 residues in the CDR3. In germline, CDR1 is SGHRS, CDR2 YFSETQ. The CDR3 here is CASSLEGVSTDTQYF. For the CDR3, the DNA is TGCGCCAGCAGCTTGGAGGGAGTATCCACAGATACGCAGTATTTT.

The chain carries TRBV7-9 and TRBJ2-2; TRBD1 aligns across 9 bases. Unmatched junction bases numbered 12, after V lost 4 bases and J lost 6 bases. Germline loops: CDR1 SEHNR, CDR2 FQNEAQ (reference sequence). CDR3 length: 17 residues. CDR3 bases: TGTGCCAGCAGCTCACAAGGACAGGGGTTAGCAGCCGGGGAGCTGTTTTTT. Translation gives CASSSQGQGLAAGELFF.

The chain joins TRBV5-5 to TRBJ1-1; D is undetermined. The CDR3 covers 14 residues. Trimming shortened V by 4 bases and J by 0 bases, and 10 bases separated the two germline ends. CDR1 and CDR2 from the germline V gene are SGHKS and YYEKEE (reference sequence). The CDR3 sequence is CASSTDGLNTEAFF. The CDR3 coding sequence is TGTGCCAGCAGCACGGACGGTTTGAACACTGAAGCTTTCTTT.

In this sample, this clone turned up once. The chain uses TRBV6-5 and TRBJ2-7, with a weak D call TRBD1 (6 bases). Per the germline V gene, CDR1 is MNHEY and CDR2 is SVGAGI. The CDR3 spans 13 residues. The V end was cut by 8 bases, the J end by 1 base, with 12 bases between. CDR3 in amino acids: CASGRQESYEQYF. In DNA, the CDR3 is TGTGCCAGCGGCCGACAGGAATCCTACGAGCAGTACTTC.

A few counts support this clone. The chain links TRBV9 to TRBJ2-1; D is ambiguous. Germline V gives CDR1 SGDLS, CDR2 YYNGEE. Between the trimmed V and J ends, which lost 2 bases and 7 bases, there was a span of 10 bases. The length of the CDR3 is 13 residues. CDR3 sequence reads: CASSVKERNEQFF. DNA of the CDR3: TGTGCCAGCAGCGTGAAGGAGAGGAATGAGCAGTTCTTC.

The J gene is TRBJ1-5, the V gene TRBV2; 9 nucleotides match TRBD1. This CDR3 region has 14 residues. Per the germline V gene, CDR1 is SNHLY and CDR2 is FYNNEI. After removal of 7 bases from V and 7 bases from J, the junction contained 8 bases not matched to a gene. The chain's CDR3 is CASTSDRGGQPQHF. CDR3 DNA: TGTGCCAGCACCTCGGACAGGGGAGGACAGCCCCAGCATTTT.

The chain links TRBV30 to TRBJ2-1; D remains ambiguous. The germline V gene encodes CDR1 GTSNPN and CDR2 SVGIG (reference sequence). This CDR3 is 12 amino acids long. The CDR3, as DNA: TGTGGGATTCAGAGCTCCTACAATGAGCAGTTCTTC. Translation: CGIQSSYNEQFF.

The V call is TRBV5-4, the J call TRBJ2-1; 14 nucleotides align to TRBD2. CDR3 length: 15 amino acids. The germline CDR1 and CDR2 sequences are SGHNT and YYREEE (reference sequence). V was clipped by 4 bases and J by 8 bases; unmatched bases: 5. The CDR3 DNA is TGTGCCAGCAGCCCGACTAGCGGGGGGGAAGATGAGCAGTTCTTC. Protein: CASSPTSGGEDEQFF.

The CDR3 nucleotides read TGCGCCAGCAGCTTGGGGGCCGGGACAGCCTCTGGAAACACCATATATTTT. It translates to CASSLGAGTASGNTIYF. This sequence joins TRBV5-1 and TRBJ1-3, with 7 bases lining up with TRBD1. V trimming: 0 bases; J trimming: 0 bases; junction bases outside the gene matches: 6. The germline V gene encodes CDR1 SGHRS and CDR2 YFSETQ. CDR3 length: 17 residues.

This clone turned up a few times. The genes are TRBV7-3 and TRBJ2-2; perhaps TRBD1 as D (6 bases). V gave up 3 bases and J gave up 0 bases, with 8 bases separating them. The CDR3 spans 15 residues. Per the germline V gene, CDR1 is SGHTA and CDR2 is FQGTGA. The CDR3 loop is CASSFGTPNTGELFF. For the CDR3, the DNA is TGTGCCAGCAGCTTCGGGACACCGAACACCGGGGAGCTGTTTTTT.

The chain employs TRBV4-1 and TRBJ2-7; possible D gene TRBD2, 6 bases. The CDR3 has 13 residues. Per the germline V gene, CDR1 is MGHRA and CDR2 is YSYEKL. Between the trimmed V and J ends, which lost 4 bases and 7 bases, there was a span of 14 bases. The CDR3 sequence: CASSPEGLGEQYF. CDR3 nucleotide sequence: TGCGCCAGCAGCCCGGAGGGGCTAGGGGAGCAGTACTTC.

The rearrangement uses TRBV18 and TRBJ1-4; D is ambiguous. The V gene's germline CDR1 is KGHSH and CDR2 LQKENI. Trimming removed 1 base at V and 0 bases at J, with 12 bases between. The CDR3 consists of 17 residues. The CDR3 sequence: CASSPRAPGATNEKLFF. CDR3 in DNA: TGTGCCAGCTCACCACGTGCACCGGGAGCAACTAATGAAAAACTGTTTTTT.

The chain joins TRBV9 to TRBJ2-5; 9 bases line up with TRBD2. Trimming took 0 bases from V and 2 from J; bases not matched to a gene: 8. Germline V gene data show CDR1 as SGDLS and CDR2 as YYNGEE. This CDR3 has 17 residues. The CDR3 reads CASSVGTAGGTQETQYF. The CDR3 region has the DNA TGTGCCAGCAGCGTAGGGACCGCGGGGGGGACTCAAGAGACCCAGTACTTC.

J is TRBJ1-4 and V is TRBV5-1, with TRBD1 identical over 10 bases. V trimming: 4 bases; J trimming: 5 bases; junction bases outside the gene matches: 8. Germline lookup yields CDR1 SGHRS and CDR2 YFSETQ. The CDR3 length is 16 residues. CDR3 sequence: CASSPGQGPRNEKLFF. The CDR3 DNA sequence: TGCGCCAGCAGCCCGGGACAGGGGCCGAGGAATGAAAAACTGTTTTTT.

J is TRBJ1-6 and V is TRBV6-5; 9 bases agree with TRBD1. Trimming removed 5 bases from V and 10 bases from J; junction bases left unmatched: 9. There are 15 residues in the CDR3. Germline CDR1 reads MNHEY; CDR2 reads SVGAGI. CDR3 sequence (DNA): TGTGCCAGCAGTCAACAGGGGGCTGAGGGATCACCCCTCCACTTT. Protein sequence: CASSQQGAEGSPLHF.

This clone was seen a handful of times. This chain joins TRBV2 and TRBJ1-1, with unresolved D. The CDR3 contains 10 residues. V was trimmed by 2 bases and J by 14 bases, leaving 9 bases between them. CDR1 is SNHLY, CDR2 FYNNEI, per germline. CDR3 DNA: TGTGCCAGCAGTGAAACCGGGAAGTTCTTT. Protein sequence: CASSETGKFF.

The genes are TRBV6-5 and TRBJ2-1; D may correspond to TRBD1 or TRBD2 (5 bases each). The CDR3 covers 14 residues. The V gene's germline CDR1 is MNHEY and CDR2 SVGAGI. Trimming shortened V by 2 bases and J by 8 bases, and 13 bases separated the two germline ends. The CDR3 DNA reads TGTGCCAGCAGTTACAGGGACGGACGGGATGAGCAGTTCTTC. Translated, it gives CASSYRDGRDEQFF.

This clone was detected a few times. The junction differs from germline at one of its ends, possibly a read error. The genes are TRBV6-1 and TRBJ2-7; no clear D gene. The germline V gene has CDR1 MNHNS and CDR2 SASEGT. This CDR3 spans 15 amino acids. This CDR3 is CATSPSPRSSYEQYF. The CDR3 DNA reads TGTGCCACCAGTCCTTCCCCCCGGAGCTCCTACGAGCAGTACTTC.

This clone was observed a few times. The genes are TRBV30 and TRBJ1-1; no clear D. Germline CDR1 reads GTSNPN; CDR2 reads SVGIG (reference sequence). V was clipped by 0 bases and J by 4 bases, with 15 bases between them. The CDR3 is 15 residues long. The DNA for the CDR3 is TGTGCCTGGAGTGTACGTAATCTTCGGACCACTGAAGCTTTCTTT. This codes for CAWSVRNLRTTEAFF.

The rearrangement uses TRBV7-6 and TRBJ2-5, with D possibly matching TRBD1 (6 bases). The CDR3 sequence is 13 residues long. Germline CDR1 reads SGHVS; CDR2 reads FNYEAQ. Trimming pared 3 bases from V and 3 bases from J, leaving 8 bases between. The CDR3 nucleotides read TGTGCCAGCAGCTTTTGGACAGAAGAGACCCAGTACTTC. It is translated as CASSFWTEETQYF.

V is TRBV6-1 and J is TRBJ1-2; possibly TRBD1 for D (6 bases). Germline assignment: CDR1 MNHNS and CDR2 SASEGT. V dropped 8 bases and J dropped 1 base, with 11 bases sitting between them. There are 13 residues in the CDR3. The CDR3 protein is CASEQGRNYGYTF. Written as DNA, the CDR3 is TGTGCCAGCGAACAGGGACGTAACTATGGCTACACCTTC.

V gene TRBV2 combines with J gene TRBJ2-7, with D maybe TRBD1 (6 bases). V was pared by 5 bases and J by 5 bases, with 13 bases between. This CDR3 is 13 amino acids long. Germline CDR1 is SNHLY and CDR2 is FYNNEI. CDR3 nucleotide sequence: TGTGCCAGCAGTCGACAGGACCCCAACGAGCAGTACTTC. Translated, it gives CASSRQDPNEQYF. Supplemented by reference TRBV2 and TRBJ2-7, the full variable domain reads EPEVTQTPSHQVTQMGQEVILRCVPISNHLYFYWYRQILGQKVEFLVSFYNNEISEKSEIFDDQFSVERPDGSNFTLKIRSTKLEDSAMYFCASSRQDPNEQYFGPGTRLTVT.

The chain has TRBV7-9 and TRBJ2-5; D unresolved. This CDR3 is built from 14 residues. Germline V gives CDR1 SEHNR, CDR2 FQNEAQ (reference sequence). The V gene lost 2 bases and the J gene lost 0 bases, with 7 bases spanning the gap. Written as DNA, the CDR3 is TGTGCCAGCAGCTTATACGGGTACCAAGAGACCCAGTACTTC. Residues: CASSLYGYQETQYF. The variable domain in full, with the rest retrieved from reference TRBV7-9 and TRBJ2-5, is DTGVSQNPRHKITKRGQNVTFRCDPISEHNRLYWYRQTLGQGPEFLTYFQNEAQLEKSRLLSDRFSAERPKGSFSTLEIQRTEQGDSAMYLCASSLYGYQETQYFGPGTRLLVL.

This sequence joins TRBV6-5 and TRBJ1-5, with D perhaps TRBD1 (5 bases). This CDR3 has 14 amino acids. V dropped 4 bases and J dropped 10 bases, with 17 bases sitting between them. CDR1 and CDR2 from the germline V gene are MNHEY and SVGAGI. CDR3 DNA sequence: TGTGCCAGCAGTTCCGGGACGCCTAAAGGACCCCAGCATTTT. Protein sequence: CASSSGTPKGPQHF.

The chain uses TRBV14 and TRBJ1-2; no definite D call. CDR3 length equals 15 residues. V was trimmed by 0 bases and J by 5 bases, leaving 13 bases between them. From germline, CDR1 is SGHDN and CDR2 FVKESK. DNA for the CDR3: TGTGCCAGCAGCCAAGAGCCAGTGTCGGGGTATGGCTACACCTTC. Its translation is CASSQEPVSGYGYTF.

This clone was recorded once. The genes are TRBV5-6 and TRBJ2-7; TRBD1 aligns across 9 bases. The junction had 6 bases not matched to a gene; V was cut back by 4 bases and J by 4 bases. The CDR3 has 14 residues. Germline CDR1 reads SGHDT; CDR2 reads YYEEEE. CDR3 coding DNA: TGTGCCAGCAGCCCTGGGACAGGGAGTTACGAGCAGTACTTC. It is translated as CASSPGTGSYEQYF.